The 3 T cell receptor beta chains presented below share a single source sample, sequenced in a study of T cells in Graves' hyperthyroidism and ophthalmopathy. The TCR beta CDR3 regions underwent amplification using RNA transcripts as the source. HTBI primers were the set used in a first-round RT-PCR of the TCR CDR3. TCRdb passed the multiplex PCR reads through MiXCR, listing each CDR3 protein once. The sample lists about 700,000 distinct CDR3 sequences, 11% to 15% occurring once. What was sequenced was blood. The receptors shown here come from a young woman with Graves' hyperthyroidism.

J is TRBJ2-7 and V is TRBV13; D may match TRBD1 or TRBD2 (5 bases each). The CDR3 length is 14 residues. The germline CDR1 and CDR2 sequences are PRHDT and FYEKMQ (reference sequence). The V gene lost 8 bases and the J gene lost 2 bases, with 16 bases spanning the gap. CDR3 residues: CASSAYRGAYEQYF. For the CDR3, the DNA is TGTGCCAGCTCAGCTTATCGGGGCGCCTACGAGCAGTACTTC.

This clonotype showed up just a few times. CDR3 nucleotide sequence: TGCGCCAGCAGCCAAGAGTGGAGCCACTCTGGAAACACCATATATTTT. This codes for CASSQEWSHSGNTIYF. The V and J genes are TRBV4-1 and TRBJ1-3; D not certain. V dropped 0 bases and J dropped 0 bases, with 9 bases sitting between them. Germline CDR1 MGHRA, CDR2 YSYEKL. The CDR3 consists of 16 residues.

This clonotype has just a few counts. The chain is built from TRBV19 and TRBJ2-6, with TRBD2 identical over 9 bases. J gave up 0 bases and V 6 bases, and 6 bases lay outside the gene matches. The germline gives CDR1 LNHDA, CDR2 SQIVND (reference sequence). The CDR3 consists of 17 residues. In DNA form, the CDR3 reads TGTGCCAGTAGCCGGACTAGCGCCCGCTCTGGGGCCAACGTCCTGACTTTC. The encoded protein is CASSRTSARSGANVLTF.